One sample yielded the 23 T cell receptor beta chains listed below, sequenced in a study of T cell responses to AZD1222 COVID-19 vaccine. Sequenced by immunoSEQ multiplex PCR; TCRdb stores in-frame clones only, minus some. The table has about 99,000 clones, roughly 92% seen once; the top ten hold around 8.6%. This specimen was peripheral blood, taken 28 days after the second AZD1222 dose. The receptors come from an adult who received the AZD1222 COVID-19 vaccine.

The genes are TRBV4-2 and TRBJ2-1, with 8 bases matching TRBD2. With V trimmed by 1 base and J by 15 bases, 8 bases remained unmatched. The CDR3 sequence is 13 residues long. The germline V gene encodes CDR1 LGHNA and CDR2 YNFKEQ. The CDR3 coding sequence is TGTGCCAGCAGCCAAGGTTCCAGCGGGAGTCTGTTCTTC. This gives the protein CASSQGSSGSLFF.

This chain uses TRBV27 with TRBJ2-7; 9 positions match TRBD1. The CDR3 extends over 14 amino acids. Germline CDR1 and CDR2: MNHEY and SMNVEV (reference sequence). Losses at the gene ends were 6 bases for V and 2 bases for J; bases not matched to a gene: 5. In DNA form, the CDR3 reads TGTGCCAGCAGCTCGGGACAGGGTACCTACGAGCAGTACTTC. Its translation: CASSSGQGTYEQYF.

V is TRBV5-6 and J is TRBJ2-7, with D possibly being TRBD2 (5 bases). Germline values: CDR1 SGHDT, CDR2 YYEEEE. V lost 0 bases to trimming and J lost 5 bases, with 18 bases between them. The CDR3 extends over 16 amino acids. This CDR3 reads CASSLALGTLADEQYF. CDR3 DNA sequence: TGTGCCAGCAGCTTGGCCTTAGGAACCCTAGCCGACGAGCAGTACTTC.

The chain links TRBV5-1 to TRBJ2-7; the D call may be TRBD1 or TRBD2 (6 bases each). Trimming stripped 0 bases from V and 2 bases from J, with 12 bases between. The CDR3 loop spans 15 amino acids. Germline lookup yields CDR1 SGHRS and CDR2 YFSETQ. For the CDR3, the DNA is TGCGCCAGCAGCTTGGACGGGGGCAAAACCTACGAGCAGTACTTC. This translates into CASSLDGGKTYEQYF.

The CDR3 loop is CASSQDPPSGVSSYNEQFF. The DNA for the CDR3 is TGCGCCAGCAGCCAAGATCCCCCTAGCGGGGTCAGCTCCTACAATGAGCAGTTCTTC. The chain couples TRBV4-1 to TRBJ2-1; 9 nucleotides line up with TRBD2. There are 19 residues in the CDR3. The V gene's germline CDR1 is MGHRA and CDR2 YSYEKL. Trimming cost V 0 bases and J 0 bases; bases outside gene matches: 9.

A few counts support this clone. The CDR3 sequence: CASSLGQDTEAFF. The CDR3 bases are TGCGCCAGCAGCCTGGGACAGGACACTGAAGCTTTCTTT. V is TRBV5-1 and J is TRBJ1-1, with 8 positions matching TRBD1. The V and J ends lost 4 bases and 3 bases, in that order; junction bases with no gene match: 2. Germline V CDR1 and CDR2: SGHRS, YFSETQ. The CDR3 totals 13 residues. Full variable domain (remainder filled in from reference TRBV5-1 and TRBJ1-1): KAGVTQTPRYLIKTRGQQVTLSCSPISGHRSVSWYQQTPGQGLQFLFEYFSETQRNKGNFPGRFSGRQFSNSRSEMNVSTLELGDSALYLCASSLGQDTEAFFGQGTRLTVV.

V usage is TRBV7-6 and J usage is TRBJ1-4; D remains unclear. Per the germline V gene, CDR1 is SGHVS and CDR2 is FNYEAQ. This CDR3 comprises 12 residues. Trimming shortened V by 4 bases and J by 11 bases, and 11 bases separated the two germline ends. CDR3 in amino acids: CASSSVGGKLFF. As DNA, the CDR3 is TGTGCCAGCAGCTCCGTAGGCGGGAAACTGTTTTTT.

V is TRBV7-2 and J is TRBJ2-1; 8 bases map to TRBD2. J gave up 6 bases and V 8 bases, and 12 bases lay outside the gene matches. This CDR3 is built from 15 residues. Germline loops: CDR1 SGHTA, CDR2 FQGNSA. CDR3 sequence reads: CASVQGLGDVNEQFF. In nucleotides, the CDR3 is TGTGCCAGCGTTCAGGGACTAGGAGATGTCAATGAGCAGTTCTTC.

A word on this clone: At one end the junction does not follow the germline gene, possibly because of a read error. The CDR3 is CASSQITGTVVPQVVF. The CDR3 nucleotides read TGTGCCAGCAGCCAAATTACCGGGACAGTGGTTCCCCAGGTGGTCTTC. The chain recombines TRBV3-1 (or the pseudogene TRBV3-2) with TRBJ2-1; 7 bases align to TRBD1. The length of the CDR3 is 16 residues. Per germline, CDR1 LGHDT and CDR2 YNNKEL (reference sequence).

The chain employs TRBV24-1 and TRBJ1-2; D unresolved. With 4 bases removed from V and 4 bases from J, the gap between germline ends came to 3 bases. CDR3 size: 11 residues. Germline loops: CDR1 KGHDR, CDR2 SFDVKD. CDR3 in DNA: TGTGCCACCAGTGACGTCTATGGCTACACCTTC. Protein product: CATSDVYGYTF.

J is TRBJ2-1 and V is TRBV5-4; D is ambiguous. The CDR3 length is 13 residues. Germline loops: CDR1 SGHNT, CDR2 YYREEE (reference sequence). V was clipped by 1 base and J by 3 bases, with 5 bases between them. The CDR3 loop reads CASSLYLYNEQFF. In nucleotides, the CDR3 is TGTGCCAGCAGCTTGTATCTCTACAATGAGCAGTTCTTC. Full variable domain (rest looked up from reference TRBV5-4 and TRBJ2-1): ETGVTQSPTHLIKTRGQQVTLRCSSQSGHNTVSWYQQALGQGPQFIFQYYREEENGRGNFPPRFSGLQFPNYSSELNVNALELDDSALYLCASSLYLYNEQFFGPGTRLTVL.

The CDR3 DNA reads as TGTGCCAGCAGTTACAGCGCCAGGGTAGTAGGCTACGAGCAGTACTTC. Its translation: CASSYSARVVGYEQYF. The chain links TRBV6-6 to TRBJ2-7; D may be TRBD1 (5 bases). Germline CDR1 and CDR2: MNHNY and SVGAGI (reference sequence). The CDR3 has 16 residues. V lost 2 bases and J lost 3, with 17 bases in between.

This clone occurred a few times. Written as DNA, the CDR3 is TGTGCCAGCAGCTTAGATGCCTACAATGAGCAGTTCTTC. It is translated as CASSLDAYNEQFF. V and J are TRBV7-7 and TRBJ2-1; D unclear. Between the trimmed V and J ends, which lost 1 base and 2 bases, there was a span of 3 bases. The CDR3 contains 13 residues. From germline, CDR1 is SSHAT and CDR2 FNYEAQ (reference sequence).

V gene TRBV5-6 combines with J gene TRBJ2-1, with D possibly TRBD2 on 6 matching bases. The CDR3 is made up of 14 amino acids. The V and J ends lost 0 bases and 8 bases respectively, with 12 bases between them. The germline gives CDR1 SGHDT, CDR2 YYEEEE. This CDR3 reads CASSLEASAYEQFF. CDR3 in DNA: TGTGCCAGCAGCTTGGAGGCTAGCGCCTATGAGCAGTTCTTC.

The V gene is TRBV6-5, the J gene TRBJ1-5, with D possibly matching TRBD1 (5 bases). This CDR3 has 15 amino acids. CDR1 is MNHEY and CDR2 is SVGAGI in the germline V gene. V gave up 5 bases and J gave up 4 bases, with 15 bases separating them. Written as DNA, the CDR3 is TGTGCCAGCAGTCCGAGGGTAGCAGGGAATCAGCCCCAGCATTTT. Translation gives CASSPRVAGNQPQHF.

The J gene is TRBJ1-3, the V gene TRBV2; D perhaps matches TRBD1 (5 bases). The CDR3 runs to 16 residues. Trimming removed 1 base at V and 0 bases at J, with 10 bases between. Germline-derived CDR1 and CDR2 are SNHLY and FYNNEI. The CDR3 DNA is TGTGCCAGCAGTGAAGAACTGGGGGGCTCTGGAAACACCATATATTTT. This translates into CASSEELGGSGNTIYF. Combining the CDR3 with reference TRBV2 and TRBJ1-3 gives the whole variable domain EPEVTQTPSHQVTQMGQEVILRCVPISNHLYFYWYRQILGQKVEFLVSFYNNEISEKSEIFDDQFSVERPDGSNFTLKIRSTKLEDSAMYFCASSEELGGSGNTIYFGEGSWLTVV.

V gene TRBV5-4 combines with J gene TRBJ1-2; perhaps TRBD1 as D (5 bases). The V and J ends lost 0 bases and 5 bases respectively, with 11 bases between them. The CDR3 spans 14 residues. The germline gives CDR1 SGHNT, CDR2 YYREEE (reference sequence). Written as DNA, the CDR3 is TGTGCCAGCAGCTTGGAGACAGCCGGTTATGGCTACACCTTC. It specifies CASSLETAGYGYTF.

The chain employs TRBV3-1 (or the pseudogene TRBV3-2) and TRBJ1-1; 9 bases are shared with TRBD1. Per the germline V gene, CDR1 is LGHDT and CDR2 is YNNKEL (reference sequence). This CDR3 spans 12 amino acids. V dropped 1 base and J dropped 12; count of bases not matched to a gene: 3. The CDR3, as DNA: TGTGCCAGCAGCCAAGGGGGACAGGGTCCTTTCTTT. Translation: CASSQGGQGPFF.

The CDR3 DNA is TGTGCCAGCACCGTGGGAGAGACCCAGTACTTC. It specifies CASTVGETQYF. The J gene is TRBJ2-5, the V gene TRBV2; D unresolved. This CDR3 region has 11 residues. Looked up from germline, CDR1 is SNHLY and CDR2 is FYNNEI. With 7 bases removed from V and 4 bases from J, the gap between germline ends came to 7 bases.

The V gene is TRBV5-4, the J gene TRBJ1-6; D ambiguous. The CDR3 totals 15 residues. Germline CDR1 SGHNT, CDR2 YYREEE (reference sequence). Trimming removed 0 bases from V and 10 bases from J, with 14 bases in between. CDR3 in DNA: TGTGCCAGCAGCTTGGCGGCGGGAACGAGGTCACCCCTCCACTTT. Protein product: CASSLAAGTRSPLHF.

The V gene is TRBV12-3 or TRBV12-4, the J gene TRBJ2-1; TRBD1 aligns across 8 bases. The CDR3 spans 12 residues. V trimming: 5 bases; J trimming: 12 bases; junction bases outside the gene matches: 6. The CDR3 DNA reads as TGTGCCAGCAGTCCCCAGGGGGCGGGGCAGTTCTTC. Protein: CASSPQGAGQFF.

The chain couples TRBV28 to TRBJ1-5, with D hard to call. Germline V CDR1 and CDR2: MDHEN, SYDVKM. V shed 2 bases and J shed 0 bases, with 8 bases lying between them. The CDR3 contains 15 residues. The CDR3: CASSLTLSSNQPQHF. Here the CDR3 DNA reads TGTGCCAGCAGTTTAACTCTTTCTAGCAATCAGCCCCAGCATTTT.

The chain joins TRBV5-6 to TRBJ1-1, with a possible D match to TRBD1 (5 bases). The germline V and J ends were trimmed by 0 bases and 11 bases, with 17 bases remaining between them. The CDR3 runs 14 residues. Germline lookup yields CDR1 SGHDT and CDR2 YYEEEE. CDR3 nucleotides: TGTGCCAGCAGCTTGGGACGAGGGGAATGGTCGGCTTTCTTT. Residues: CASSLGRGEWSAFF.